These T cell receptor beta chains were read from a single sample in a study of blood T cell repertoires in COVID-19. Measured with immunoSEQ multiplex PCR; TCRdb has only the in-frame clones, and not every one. This table has roughly 200,000 clones, about 75% appearing once. The source material was peripheral blood. The receptors were sampled from a woman between 45 and 60 years old with active or convalescent COVID-19. The CDR3 runs from the conserved cysteine through the conserved F or W. D genes are given only for firm matches. Expanded clones are given a class, and other clones once, few, many or no size at all.

length	V	D	J	size	CDR3	DNA
14	TRBV30	-	TRBJ2-5	-	CACLTGTPQETQYF	TGTGCCTGCCTAACAGGGACCCCACAAGAGACCCAGTACTTC
11	TRBV29-1	-	TRBJ1-1	-	CSVGQGTEAFF	TGCAGCGTTGGTCAGGGGACTGAAGCTTTCTTT
16	TRBV5-1	TRBD1	TRBJ1-6	-	CASSLGPGTGASPLHF	TGCGCCAGCAGCTTGGGCCCCGGGACAGGGGCTTCACCCCTCCACTTT
14	TRBV6-4	TRBD2	TRBJ2-1	-	CASSLAGGPNEQFF	TGTGCCAGCAGTCTAGCGGGAGGGCCCAATGAGCAGTTCTTC
14	TRBV30	TRBD1	TRBJ1-1	few	CAWSVGTGNTEAFF	TGTGCCTGGAGTGTAGGGACAGGGAACACTGAAGCTTTCTTT
18	TRBV7-9	TRBD2	TRBJ2-5	-	CASSWGLAGGRYQETQYF	TGTGCCAGCAGCTGGGGACTAGCGGGGGGACGGTACCAAGAGACCCAGTACTTC
13	TRBV6-5	-	TRBJ2-5	-	CASTIQLEETQYF	TGTGCCAGCACTATACAGTTGGAAGAGACCCAGTACTTC
14	TRBV5-1	TRBD1	TRBJ1-1	-	CASSLGTGSSEAFF	TGCGCCAGCAGCTTGGGGACAGGGTCCAGTGAAGCTTTCTTT
18	TRBV10-1	TRBD1	TRBJ1-6	once	CASSFIRRQGLPNSPLHF	TGCGCCAGCAGTTTCATCCGGCGACAGGGACTGCCAAATTCACCCCTCCACTTT
18	TRBV7-8	-	TRBJ2-2	-	CASSQIPQQMANTGELFF	TGTGCCAGCAGCCAAATACCCCAACAGATGGCGAACACCGGGGAGCTGTTTTTT
16	TRBV7-9	-	TRBJ1-2	many	CATQNPVPTLNYGYTF	TGTGCCACCCAGAACCCGGTCCCGACTTTAAACTATGGCTACACCTTC
13	TRBV6-5	-	TRBJ2-1	-	CASSYSGPQGQFF	TGTGCCAGCAGTTACTCGGGGCCCCAGGGGCAGTTCTTC
17	TRBV19	TRBD1	TRBJ1-4	once	CASSPPGQGTLNEKLFF	TGTGCCAGTAGTCCCCCCGGACAGGGGACTCTTAATGAAAAACTGTTTTTT
16	TRBV10-3	TRBD2	TRBJ2-3	few	CAISESAAGGPDTQYF	TGTGCCATCAGTGAGTCGGCGGCGGGAGGGCCAGATACGCAGTATTTT
14	TRBV3-1/TRBV3-2	-	TRBJ1-2	-	CASSVRGANYGYTF	TGTGCCAGCAGCGTCAGAGGAGCCAACTATGGCTACACCTTC
13	TRBV28	-	TRBJ2-5	-	CASSRLLQETQYF	TGTGCCAGCAGTAGACTCTTACAAGAGACCCAGTACTTC
15	TRBV6-6	-	TRBJ1-1	few	CASASAGGEYTEAFF	TGTGCCAGCGCCTCTGCGGGGGGCGAGTACACTGAAGCTTTCTTT
17	TRBV10-3	TRBD1	TRBJ1-1	-	CAISAWTGSNMNTEAFF	TGTGCCATCAGTGCTTGGACAGGGTCAAACATGAACACTGAAGCTTTCTTT
13	TRBV12-3/TRBV12-4	-	TRBJ1-2	-	CASSFQGSYGYTF	TGTGCCAGCAGTTTTCAGGGTTCCTATGGCTACACCTTC
18	TRBV5-6	-	TRBJ1-2	-	CASRSSALWRAVTDGYTF	TGTGCCAGCAGATCCTCTGCCCTTTGGCGGGCGGTCACCGATGGCTACACCTTC
14	TRBV7-7	TRBD2	TRBJ2-2	-	CAIGTSGRTGELFF	TGTGCCATAGGGACTAGCGGGAGAACCGGGGAGCTGTTTTTT
15	TRBV19	-	TRBJ2-3	-	CASRSREFSTDTQYF	TGTGCCAGTAGAAGTCGGGAGTTCAGCACAGATACGCAGTATTTT
14	TRBV7-2	TRBD1	TRBJ1-6	few	CASSRTGDGSPLHF	TGTGCCAGCAGCCGCACAGGGGACGGGTCACCCCTCCACTTT
16	TRBV4-3	-	TRBJ2-7	-	CASSQDLFQGSNEQYF	TGCGCCAGCAGCCAAGATCTTTTCCAGGGGAGCAACGAGCAGTACTTC